The following is a T cell receptor beta chain sequence with its context. Antigen specificity is unknown. Phenotypically, naive CD8+ T cells corresponded to CD45RO-CCR7+CD27+CD95-. This sample was included in a study of CXCR3-negative and CXCR3-positive naive CD8 T cells. On the study more broadly: About 140 million TRB reads were obtained in total, which works out to about 1.5 +/- 0.3 million per library. Study-wide findings and caveats: For CXCR3-positive naive cells, TRB CDR3s were more hydrophobic than those of CXCR3-negative naive cells.

TRB cDNA was prepared as libraries by UMI-labeled 5' RACE. From its re-call of the 5' RACE reads, TCRdb lists each CDR3 protein once, without DNA. The table for this sample gives over 150,000 distinct CDR3 sequences. The CDR3 totals 14 residues. CDR1 is MDHEN, CDR2 SYDVKM, per germline. The chain recombines TRBV28 with TRBJ2-7; TCRdb's assignment of TRBD1 cannot be checked, as there is no DNA. Material for sequencing was naive CXCR3+ CD8+ T cells from blood. Specified subset: CD45RO-CCR7+CD27+CD95- naive CD8+ T cells expressing CXCR3 (TNR3+). The source of this sequence is a human donor in good health. Some clones in this sample may be carry-over from other donors' samples. CDR3 in amino acids: CASSLRQAPYEQYF.